This TCR beta chain was captured by sequencing in a study of T cells expressing NK-cell markers. TCRdb reworked the 5' RACE reads into one entry per CDR3 protein, no DNA. This sample's table reports about 3,400 distinct CDR3 sequences. CDR3 length equals 15 residues. The V gene's germline CDR1 is SEHNR and CDR2 FQNEAQ (reference sequence). The chain couples TRBV7-9 to TRBJ1-2; the TCRdb call, TRBD1, lacks DNA for checking. Input material: blood T cells: a sorted CD56 or NKG2C T cell subset, CD4+ or CD8+ T cells, or bulk PBMC T cells (not recorded which). The clonotype originates from a man aged 18-75 years in good health. CDR3: CASFGDRVENYGYTF.